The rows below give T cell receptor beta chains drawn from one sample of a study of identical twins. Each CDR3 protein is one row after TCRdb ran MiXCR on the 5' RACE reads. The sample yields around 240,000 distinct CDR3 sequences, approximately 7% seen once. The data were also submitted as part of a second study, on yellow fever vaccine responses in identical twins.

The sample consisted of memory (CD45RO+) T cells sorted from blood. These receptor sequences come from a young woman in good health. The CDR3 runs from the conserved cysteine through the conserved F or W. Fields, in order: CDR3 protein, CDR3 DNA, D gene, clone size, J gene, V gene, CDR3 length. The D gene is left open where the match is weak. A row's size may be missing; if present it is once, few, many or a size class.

CASSLVRVGELFF TGTGCCAGCAGCTTAGTGAGGGTCGGGGAGCTGTTTTTT - many TRBJ2-2 TRBV11-2 13
CATSREFGDTGELFF TGTGCCACCAGCAGAGAGTTCGGAGACACCGGGGAGCTGTTTTTT - few TRBJ2-2 TRBV15 15
CSAPEAGTDTQYF TGCAGTGCCCCCGAAGCGGGCACAGATACGCAGTATTTT - few TRBJ2-3 TRBV20-1 13
CASSENRLGGTDTQYF TGTGCCAGCAGTGAAAACCGGCTGGGGGGCACAGATACGCAGTATTTT - few TRBJ2-3 TRBV6-1 16
CASSKGVWDYGYTF TGTGCCAGCAGCAAGGGTGTTTGGGACTATGGCTACACCTTC - many TRBJ1-2 TRBV3-1 14
CASSMDRQETQYF TGTGCCAGCAGCATGGACAGACAAGAGACCCAGTACTTC - many TRBJ2-5 TRBV11-2 13
CASSQGSMNTEAFF TGTGCCAGCAGCCAAGGGTCCATGAACACTGAAGCTTTCTTT - few TRBJ1-1 TRBV14 14
CASSLMQAIAGNQPQHF TGTGCCAGCAGTTTAATGCAGGCAATAGCCGGCAATCAGCCCCAGCATTTT - - TRBJ1-5 TRBV28 17
CASSLRYRSGSYNEQFF TGTGCCAGCAGCTTAAGGTATCGGAGCGGGAGCTACAATGAGCAGTTCTTC TRBD2 few TRBJ2-1 TRBV7-2 17
CASSVGLADADTQYF TGTGCCAGCAGTGTCGGCCTAGCAGACGCAGATACGCAGTATTTT - few TRBJ2-3 TRBV2 15
CASSPLAGATGELFF TGTGCCAGCAGCCCACTAGCGGGAGCCACCGGGGAGCTGTTTTTT TRBD2 many TRBJ2-2 TRBV7-9 15
CASSLNPTAGGPDTQYF TGCGCCAGCAGCCTCAATCCGACAGCGGGAGGGCCAGATACGCAGTATTTT TRBD2 - TRBJ2-3 TRBV5-1 17
CASSEWAFTEAFF TGTGCCAGCAGTGAATGGGCCTTCACTGAAGCTTTCTTT - few TRBJ1-1 TRBV6-1 13
CASSQLAGGGETQYF TGTGCCAGCAGCCAGCTAGCGGGGGGTGGGGAGACCCAGTACTTC TRBD2 - TRBJ2-5 TRBV11-2 15
CASGQGGSNQPQHF TGTGCCAGCGGCCAGGGTGGAAGCAATCAGCCCCAGCATTTT - few TRBJ1-5 TRBV3-1 14
CASSLESEQFF TGTGCCAGCAGTTTAGAGTCTGAGCAGTTCTTC - many TRBJ2-1 TRBV12-3/TRBV12-4 11
CASSVAPGGYEQYF TGTGCCAGCAGTGTGGCGCCCGGGGGCTACGAGCAGTACTTC - few TRBJ2-7 TRBV2 14
CASSPKRPTGVGANVLTF TGTGCCAGCAGCCCCAAAAGACCAACAGGGGTCGGGGCCAACGTCCTGACTTTC TRBD1 few TRBJ2-6 TRBV11-2 18
CASSLQTTNYNSPLHF TGTGCCAGCAGCTTACAGACAACAAACTATAATTCACCCCTCCACTTT - many TRBJ1-6 TRBV3-1 16
CASSQVTSGRETQYF TGCGCCAGCAGCCAAGTAACTAGCGGACGGGAGACCCAGTACTTC TRBD2 few TRBJ2-5 TRBV4-1 15
CSARVGGRGLETQYF TGCAGTGCTAGGGTTGGGGGGCGCGGGCTCGAGACCCAGTACTTC - - TRBJ2-5 TRBV20-1 15
CASSFSGKETQYF TGTGCCAGCAGTTTTTCGGGGAAAGAGACCCAGTACTTC - many TRBJ2-5 TRBV12-3/TRBV12-4 13
CASSLGPDTRQFF TGTGCCAGCAGCCTCGGACCCGACACCAGGCAGTTCTTC - - TRBJ2-1 TRBV7-7 13
CASSPKPGLERGLDTQYF TGTGCCAGCAGCCCCAAACCGGGACTAGAACGGGGGTTGGATACGCAGTATTTT TRBD2 - TRBJ2-3 TRBV14 18
CASSSRGRVTEAFF TGTGCCAGCAGCAGCAGGGGGCGCGTTACTGAAGCTTTCTTT TRBD1 - TRBJ1-1 TRBV14 14
CASSPGTGSTDTQYF TGTGCCAGCAGCCCCGGGACAGGTAGCACAGATACGCAGTATTTT TRBD1 - TRBJ2-3 TRBV9 15
CASSQDVGGRSNEQFF TGTGCCAGCAGCCAAGATGTGGGCGGGAGGTCCAATGAGCAGTTCTTC TRBD2 - TRBJ2-1 TRBV14 16
CASSEALVGTLYEQYF TGTGCCAGCAGTGAAGCGCTAGTCGGGACCCTCTACGAGCAGTACTTC - few TRBJ2-7 TRBV2 16
CSATTGSSLGGYTF TGCAGTGCTACCACGGGATCAAGCTTGGGAGGCTACACCTTC - many TRBJ1-2 TRBV20-1 14
CASSPLWPGELFF TGTGCCAGCAGTCCCCTCTGGCCCGGGGAGCTGTTTTTT - many TRBJ2-2 TRBV12-3/TRBV12-4 13
CASLNTEAFF TGTGCCAGCCTGAACACTGAAGCTTTCTTT - few TRBJ1-1 TRBV7-8 10
CASSPRTSAGGYTF TGTGCCAGCAGCCCCAGAACTTCGGCAGGGGGCTACACCTTC - many TRBJ1-2 TRBV7-9 14
CAISENYEQYF TGTGCCATCAGTGAAAACTACGAGCAGTACTTC - - TRBJ2-7 TRBV10-3 11
CASSSRVAIETQYF TGTGCCAGCAGTTCCCGAGTTGCTATAGAGACCCAGTACTTC - many TRBJ2-5 TRBV6-5 14
CASSFGQGQKQFF TGTGCCAGCAGTTTTGGACAGGGGCAAAAGCAGTTCTTC TRBD1 few TRBJ2-1 TRBV28 13
CASSSLGLDNEQFF TGTGCCAGCAGTTCACTCGGACTGGACAATGAGCAGTTCTTC - few TRBJ2-1 TRBV28 14
CASSSRVTDTQYF TGTGCCAGCAGTAGCAGAGTCACAGATACGCAGTATTTT - many TRBJ2-3 TRBV6-2/TRBV6-3 13
CASNTGGRTDTQYF TGTGCCAGCAACACGGGGGGGCGGACAGATACGCAGTATTTT TRBD2 few TRBJ2-3 TRBV12-3/TRBV12-4 14
CSVVTGTRNTEAFF TGCAGCGTTGTGACAGGGACGAGGAACACTGAAGCTTTCTTT TRBD1 many TRBJ1-1 TRBV29-1 14
CASSRGVGQSRSDTQYF TGTGCCAGCAGCCGGGGGGTTGGACAGTCTCGGTCAGATACGCAGTATTTT - - TRBJ2-3 TRBV11-2 17
CASSLAGGLLWQFF TGTGCCAGCAGTCTAGCGGGAGGGCTTCTGTGGCAGTTCTTC TRBD2 few TRBJ2-1 TRBV27 14